This TCR beta chain comes out of a study of identical twins. This clonotype was seen ten or more times. A universal primer binding site was introduced by template switching. The final cDNA contained unique molecular identifiers. MiXCR, applied by TCRdb to the 5' RACE reads, yields one record per CDR3 protein. The table includes 350,000 to 400,000 distinct CDR3 sequences, approximately 9.1% detected once. This CDR3 is 14 amino acids long. Germline V CDR1 and CDR2: MNHEY, SVGEGT. Trimming took 2 bases from V and 6 from J, leaving 11 bases between them. Input material: naive T cells sorted from blood. This sequence originates from a woman in her fifties or sixties in good health. The V call is TRBV6-2 or TRBV6-3, the J call TRBJ2-1; tentatively, D is TRBD2 (6 bases). In nucleotides, the CDR3 is TGTGCCAGCAGTTACACCCCGACTAGCAATGAGCAGTTCTTC. It translates to CASSYTPTSNEQFF.